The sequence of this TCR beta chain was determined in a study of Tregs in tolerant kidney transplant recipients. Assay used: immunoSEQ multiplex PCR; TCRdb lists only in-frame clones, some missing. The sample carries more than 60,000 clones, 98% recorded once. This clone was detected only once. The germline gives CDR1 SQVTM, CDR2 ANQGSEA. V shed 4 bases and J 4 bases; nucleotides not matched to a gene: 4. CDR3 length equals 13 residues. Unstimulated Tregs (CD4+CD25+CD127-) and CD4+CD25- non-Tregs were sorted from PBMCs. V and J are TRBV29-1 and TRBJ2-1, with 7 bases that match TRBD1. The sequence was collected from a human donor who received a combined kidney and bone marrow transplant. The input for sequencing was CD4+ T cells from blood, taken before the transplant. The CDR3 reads CSVGTGIYNEQFF. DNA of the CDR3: TGCAGCGTTGGGACAGGAATTTACAATGAGCAGTTCTTC.